Listed below are T cell receptor beta chains from one sample, sequenced in a study of cytomegalovirus exposure and HLA in healthy donors. Clones were sequenced by immunoSEQ multiplex PCR, and TCRdb holds only the in-frame ones, with some missing. The sample yields approximately 190,000 clones, about 87% seen once. Sequencing was done on a sample of PBMCs. These receptors were collected from a man under 40 in good health and CMV-seronegative. Both conserved end residues are part of each CDR3. A D gene is named only where the DNA matches it firmly. The size of a clone is reported for some rows only, either as once, few or many, or as a class for expanded clones.

d_gene: TRBD2; v_gene: TRBV7-2; j_gene: TRBJ2-5; abundance: NA; CDR3aa: CASSLRGGLQETQYF; CDR3nt: TGTGCCAGCAGCTTGCGGGGGGGGCTCCAAGAGACCCAGTACTTC
d_gene: TRBD2; v_gene: TRBV9; j_gene: TRBJ2-3; abundance: once; CDR3aa: CASSPTTSGIDTQYF; CDR3nt: TGTGCCAGCAGTCCTACGACTAGCGGTATTGATACGCAGTATTTT
d_gene: TRBD1; v_gene: TRBV2; j_gene: TRBJ1-1; abundance: NA; CDR3aa: CASSEQGGNTEAFF; CDR3nt: TGTGCCAGCAGTGAACAGGGGGGGAACACTGAAGCTTTCTTT
d_gene: NA; v_gene: TRBV6-6; j_gene: TRBJ2-7; abundance: NA; CDR3aa: CASSYRVRPYEQYF; CDR3nt: TGTGCCAGCAGTTACCGGGTTAGGCCCTACGAGCAGTACTTC
d_gene: NA; v_gene: TRBV28; j_gene: TRBJ1-2; abundance: NA; CDR3aa: CASSLTGSNYGYTF; CDR3nt: TGTGCCAGCAGCCTCACAGGAAGCAACTATGGCTACACCTTC
d_gene: TRBD1; v_gene: TRBV6-5; j_gene: TRBJ1-2; abundance: NA; CDR3aa: CASSPDRSYGYTF; CDR3nt: TGTGCCAGCAGCCCGGACAGGAGCTATGGCTACACCTTC
d_gene: NA; v_gene: TRBV7-2; j_gene: TRBJ1-2; abundance: NA; CDR3aa: CASSQSQGGGYTF; CDR3nt: TGTGCCAGCAGCCAGAGCCAGGGCGGTGGCTACACCTTC
d_gene: NA; v_gene: TRBV9; j_gene: TRBJ2-5; abundance: NA; CDR3aa: CASSVGNSQETQYF; CDR3nt: TGTGCCAGCAGCGTAGGAAATAGTCAAGAGACCCAGTACTTC
d_gene: TRBD2; v_gene: TRBV4-3; j_gene: TRBJ2-1; abundance: NA; CDR3aa: CASSQDPFSGGSYNEQFF; CDR3nt: TGCGCCAGCAGCCAAGATCCTTTTAGCGGGGGGTCCTACAATGAGCAGTTCTTC
d_gene: TRBD2; v_gene: TRBV11-2; j_gene: TRBJ2-3; abundance: NA; CDR3aa: CASSGTPGLAAFTDTQYF; CDR3nt: TGTGCTAGCAGCGGCACTCCGGGACTAGCGGCATTCACAGATACGCAGTATTTT
d_gene: NA; v_gene: TRBV5-1; j_gene: TRBJ1-4; abundance: NA; CDR3aa: CASSLAPGNEKLFF; CDR3nt: TGCGCCAGCAGCTTGGCGCCAGGGAACGAAAAACTGTTTTTT
d_gene: NA; v_gene: TRBV5-8; j_gene: TRBJ1-3; abundance: once; CDR3aa: CASTPVSFNGNTIYF; CDR3nt: TGTGCCAGTACCCCGGTGTCCTTCAACGGAAACACCATATATTTT
d_gene: TRBD2; v_gene: TRBV27; j_gene: TRBJ2-7; abundance: NA; CDR3aa: CASSLVGGAGSYEQYF; CDR3nt: TGTGCCAGCAGTTTAGTGGGAGGGGCTGGCTCCTACGAGCAGTACTTC
d_gene: TRBD1; v_gene: TRBV9; j_gene: TRBJ2-2; abundance: NA; CDR3aa: CASSAWTGGNTGELFF; CDR3nt: TGTGCCAGCAGCGCCTGGACAGGGGGCAACACCGGGGAGCTGTTTTTT
d_gene: NA; v_gene: TRBV2; j_gene: TRBJ1-6; abundance: NA; CDR3aa: CASSDESSNSPLHF; CDR3nt: TGTGCCAGCAGTGATGAGTCCTCTAATTCACCCCTCCACTTT
d_gene: NA; v_gene: TRBV6-1; j_gene: TRBJ1-1; abundance: NA; CDR3aa: CASSQSRGREAFF; CDR3nt: TGTGCCAGCAGCCAAAGCAGGGGACGTGAAGCTTTCTTT
d_gene: TRBD1; v_gene: TRBV9; j_gene: TRBJ1-4; abundance: NA; CDR3aa: CASSPFQGAREKLFF; CDR3nt: TGTGCCAGCAGCCCCTTCCAGGGGGCAAGGGAAAAACTGTTTTTT
d_gene: NA; v_gene: TRBV7-6; j_gene: TRBJ2-2; abundance: NA; CDR3aa: CASSLEAGARGNTGELFF; CDR3nt: TGTGCCAGCAGCTTAGAGGCGGGGGCGAGGGGGAACACCGGGGAGCTGTTTTTT
d_gene: NA; v_gene: TRBV2; j_gene: TRBJ2-3; abundance: NA; CDR3aa: CASRKSEATDTQYF; CDR3nt: TGTGCCAGCAGGAAAAGCGAGGCCACAGATACGCAGTATTTT
d_gene: NA; v_gene: TRBV14; j_gene: TRBJ1-4; abundance: NA; CDR3aa: CASSPRRGINEKLFF; CDR3nt: TGTGCCAGCAGCCCCAGACGAGGGATCAATGAAAAACTGTTTTTT
d_gene: TRBD2; v_gene: TRBV27; j_gene: TRBJ2-7; abundance: NA; CDR3aa: CASRLAESSYEQYF; CDR3nt: TGTGCCAGTAGACTAGCGGAGAGCTCCTACGAGCAGTACTTC
d_gene: TRBD1; v_gene: TRBV4-1; j_gene: TRBJ1-5; abundance: NA; CDR3aa: CASSQGGLKGQGSGRNQPQHF; CDR3nt: TGCGCCAGCAGCCAAGGTGGGCTCAAGGGACAGGGCAGCGGGCGCAATCAGCCCCAGCATTTT
d_gene: NA; v_gene: TRBV6-5; j_gene: TRBJ1-2; abundance: NA; CDR3aa: CASSYSDRTYGYTF; CDR3nt: TGTGCCAGCAGTTACTCTGACAGGACATATGGCTACACCTTC
d_gene: NA; v_gene: TRBV28; j_gene: TRBJ1-2; abundance: NA; CDR3aa: CASSSQAGDYGYTF; CDR3nt: TGTGCCAGCAGTTCCCAGGCAGGGGACTATGGCTACACCTTC
d_gene: NA; v_gene: TRBV28; j_gene: TRBJ1-1; abundance: NA; CDR3aa: CASSPVGGTEAFF; CDR3nt: TGTGCCAGCAGTCCGGTGGGAGGCACTGAAGCTTTCTTT
d_gene: TRBD1; v_gene: TRBV7-2; j_gene: TRBJ2-2; abundance: NA; CDR3aa: CASSLEGTALLSNTGELFF; CDR3nt: TGTGCCAGCAGCTTAGAGGGGACAGCCCTACTTTCGAACACCGGGGAGCTGTTTTTT
d_gene: TRBD2; v_gene: TRBV19; j_gene: TRBJ2-5; abundance: NA; CDR3aa: CASSNWVSGRVETQYF; CDR3nt: TGTGCCAGTAGTAACTGGGTTAGCGGGAGGGTAGAGACCCAGTACTTC
d_gene: TRBD1; v_gene: TRBV19; j_gene: TRBJ1-1; abundance: NA; CDR3aa: CASRRDSRIAEAFF; CDR3nt: TGTGCCAGTAGGCGGGACAGTCGGATAGCTGAAGCTTTCTTT
d_gene: NA; v_gene: TRBV29-1; j_gene: TRBJ1-1; abundance: few; CDR3aa: CSVEPVRGTEAFF; CDR3nt: TGCAGCGTTGAACCGGTTCGGGGCACTGAAGCTTTCTTT
d_gene: NA; v_gene: TRBV21-1; j_gene: TRBJ2-1; abundance: NA; CDR3aa: CASSITGTEPYNEQFF; CDR3nt: TGTGCCAGCAGCATTACCGGGACAGAACCCTACAATGAGCAGTTCTTC
d_gene: NA; v_gene: TRBV2; j_gene: TRBJ2-7; abundance: once; CDR3aa: CARRGGSGEQYF; CDR3nt: TGTGCCAGAAGGGGGGGAAGTGGCGAGCAGTACTTC
d_gene: NA; v_gene: TRBV27; j_gene: TRBJ1-6; abundance: NA; CDR3aa: CASSPSDPRDYNSPLHF; CDR3nt: TGTGCCAGCAGTCCCTCCGACCCCAGGGATTATAATTCACCCCTCCACTTT
d_gene: TRBD2; v_gene: TRBV14; j_gene: TRBJ2-7; abundance: NA; CDR3aa: CASSQEVLAEYEQYF; CDR3nt: TGTGCCAGCAGCCAAGAGGTACTAGCGGAATACGAGCAGTACTTC
d_gene: TRBD1; v_gene: TRBV27; j_gene: TRBJ2-2; abundance: NA; CDR3aa: CASRAGTGIPGELFF; CDR3nt: TGTGCCAGCAGAGCCGGGACAGGGATCCCCGGGGAGCTGTTTTTT
d_gene: TRBD1; v_gene: TRBV27; j_gene: TRBJ1-1; abundance: NA; CDR3aa: CASSYLGTGDTEAFF; CDR3nt: TGTGCCAGCAGTTACCTCGGGACAGGGGATACTGAAGCTTTCTTT
d_gene: NA; v_gene: TRBV6-1; j_gene: TRBJ1-2; abundance: NA; CDR3aa: CASSEAHTGHGYTF; CDR3nt: TGTGCCAGCAGTGAAGCGCATACAGGGCATGGCTACACCTTC
d_gene: NA; v_gene: TRBV29-1; j_gene: TRBJ1-2; abundance: NA; CDR3aa: CSVEIHNYGYTF; CDR3nt: TGCAGCGTTGAAATCCATAACTATGGCTACACCTTC
d_gene: TRBD2; v_gene: TRBV4-1; j_gene: TRBJ2-6; abundance: NA; CDR3aa: CASSQVPGRGAGANVLTF; CDR3nt: TGCGCCAGCAGCCAAGTCCCAGGGAGGGGAGCTGGGGCCAACGTCCTGACTTTC
d_gene: NA; v_gene: TRBV6-1; j_gene: TRBJ1-5; abundance: NA; CDR3aa: CASRRLNSNQPQHF; CDR3nt: TGTGCCAGCAGGCGCCTTAATAGCAATCAGCCCCAGCATTTT
d_gene: TRBD1; v_gene: TRBV6-5; j_gene: TRBJ1-6; abundance: once; CDR3aa: CASSYGTGDSPLHF; CDR3nt: TGTGCCAGCAGTTACGGGACAGGGGATTCACCCCTCCACTTT
d_gene: TRBD1; v_gene: TRBV7-9; j_gene: TRBJ1-1; abundance: NA; CDR3aa: CASGDTGGVREAFF; CDR3nt: TGTGCCAGCGGTGACACAGGGGGCGTCCGTGAAGCTTTCTTT